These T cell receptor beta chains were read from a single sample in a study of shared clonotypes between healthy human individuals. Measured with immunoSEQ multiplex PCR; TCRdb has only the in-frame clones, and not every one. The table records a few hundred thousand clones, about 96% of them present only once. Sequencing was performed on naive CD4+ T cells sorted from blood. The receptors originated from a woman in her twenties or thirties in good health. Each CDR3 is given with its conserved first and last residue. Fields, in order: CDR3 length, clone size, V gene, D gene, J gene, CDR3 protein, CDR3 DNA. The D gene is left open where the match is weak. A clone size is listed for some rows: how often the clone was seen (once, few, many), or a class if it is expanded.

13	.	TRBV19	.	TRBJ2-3	CASSVSRTDTQYF	TGTGCCAGTAGTGTCTCTCGCACAGATACGCAGTATTTT
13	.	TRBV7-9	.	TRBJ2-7	CASSPPGTDEQYF	TGTGCCAGCAGCCCCCCCGGGACTGACGAGCAGTACTTC
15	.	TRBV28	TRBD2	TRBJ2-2	CASRHGGGITGELFF	TGTGCCAGCAGACACGGCGGGGGGATCACCGGGGAGCTGTTTTTT
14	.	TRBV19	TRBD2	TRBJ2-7	CASSASGNTYEQYF	TGTGCCAGTAGCGCTAGCGGTAATACCTACGAGCAGTACTTC
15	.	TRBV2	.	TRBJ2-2	CASTFEEGDTGELFF	TGTGCCAGCACATTCGAGGAAGGGGACACCGGGGAGCTGTTTTTT
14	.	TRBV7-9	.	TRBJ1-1	CASSLDGALDEAFF	TGTGCCAGCAGCTTAGACGGGGCTTTGGATGAAGCTTTCTTT
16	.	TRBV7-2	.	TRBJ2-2	CASSLVSGPGTGELFF	TGTGCCAGCAGCTTAGTATCCGGACCTGGCACCGGGGAGCTGTTTTTT
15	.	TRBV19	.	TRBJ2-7	CASSPRTPSSYEQYF	TGTGCCAGTAGTCCGAGGACACCCAGCTCCTACGAGCAGTACTTC
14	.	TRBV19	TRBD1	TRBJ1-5	CASSPTGGDQPQHF	TGTGCCAGTAGTCCGACAGGGGGCGATCAGCCCCAGCATTTT
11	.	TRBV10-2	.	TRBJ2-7	CATLLVSEQYF	TGCGCCACCCTTCTAGTCTCTGAGCAGTACTTC
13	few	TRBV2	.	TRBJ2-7	CASRPNREDEQYF	TGTGCCAGCAGGCCCAACAGGGAGGACGAGCAGTACTTC
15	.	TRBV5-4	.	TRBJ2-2	CASSRIQGNTGELFF	TGTGCCAGCAGCCGAATCCAGGGGAACACCGGGGAGCTGTTTTTT
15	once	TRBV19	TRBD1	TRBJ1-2	CASSRRDRDSFGYTF	TGTGCCAGTAGTCGAAGGGACAGGGACTCCTTTGGCTACACCTTC
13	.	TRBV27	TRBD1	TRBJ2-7	CASRRTGLSEQYF	TGTGCCAGCAGACGGACAGGGTTAAGCGAGCAGTACTTC
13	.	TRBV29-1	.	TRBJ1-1	CSVEELRLTEAFF	TGCAGCGTTGAAGAACTCCGGCTCACTGAAGCTTTCTTT
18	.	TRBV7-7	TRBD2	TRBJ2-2	CASSIKGASGARTGELFF	TGTGCCAGCAGTATAAAAGGGGCTAGCGGGGCGAGGACCGGGGAGCTGTTTTTT
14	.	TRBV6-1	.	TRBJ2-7	CASSIPRGTYEQYF	TGTGCCAGCAGTATCCCTCGCGGGACCTACGAGCAGTACTTC
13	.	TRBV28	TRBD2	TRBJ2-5	CASSGGGYETQYF	TGTGCCAGCAGCGGGGGGGGGTACGAGACCCAGTACTTC
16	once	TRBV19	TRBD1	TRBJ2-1	CASSTGTGSVYNEQFF	TGTGCCAGTAGTACCGGGACAGGGAGTGTATACAATGAGCAGTTCTTC
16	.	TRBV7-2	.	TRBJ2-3	CASSLGLNLETDTQYF	TGTGCCAGCAGCTTAGGACTTAACCTAGAAACAGATACGCAGTATTTT
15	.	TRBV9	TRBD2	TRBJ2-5	CASSVVPSGQETQYF	TGTGCCAGCAGCGTAGTCCCTAGCGGCCAAGAGACCCAGTACTTC
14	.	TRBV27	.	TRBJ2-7	CASSSGTYHYEQYF	TGTGCCAGCAGTTCCGGGACGTACCACTACGAGCAGTACTTC
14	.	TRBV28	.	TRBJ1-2	CASSSGTELWGDTF	TGTGCCAGCAGTTCCGGAACGGAACTCTGGGGTGACACCTTC
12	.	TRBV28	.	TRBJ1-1	CASSLGQGEAFF	TGTGCCAGCAGTTTAGGACAAGGGGAAGCTTTCTTT
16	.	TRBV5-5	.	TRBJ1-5	CASTPRGLLSNQPQHF	TGTGCCAGCACCCCAAGGGGACTTCTGAGCAATCAGCCCCAGCATTTT
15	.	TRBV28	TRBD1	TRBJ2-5	CASSWGQGVAETQYF	TGTGCCAGCAGCTGGGGACAGGGAGTGGCGGAGACCCAGTACTTC
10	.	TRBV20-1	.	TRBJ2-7	CSAGWGKQYF	TGCAGTGCTGGGTGGGGGAAGCAGTACTTC
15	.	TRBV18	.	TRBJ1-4	CASSSDRATNEKLFF	TGTGCCAGCTCATCGGACCGTGCAACTAATGAAAAACTGTTTTTT
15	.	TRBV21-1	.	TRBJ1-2	CASSKERSPNYGYTF	TGTGCCAGCAGCAAAGAAAGGAGTCCTAACTATGGCTACACCTTC
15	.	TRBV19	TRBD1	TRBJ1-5	CASSLDRGFNQPQHF	TGTGCCAGTAGTCTCGACAGGGGGTTCAATCAGCCCCAGCATTTT
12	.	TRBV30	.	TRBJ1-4	CAWSPAGEKLFF	TGTGCCTGGAGTCCCGCGGGGGAAAAACTGTTTTTT
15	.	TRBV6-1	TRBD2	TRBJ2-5	CASRLLWEGSRTQYF	TGTGCCAGCAGACTCCTGTGGGAGGGATCAAGGACCCAGTACTTC
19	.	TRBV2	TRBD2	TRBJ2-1	CASSRRGSSGRGSDNEQFF	TGTGCCAGCAGTCGAAGGGGGAGTAGCGGGAGAGGCTCGGACAATGAGCAGTTCTTC
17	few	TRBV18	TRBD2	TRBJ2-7	CASSPRTGTSGAYEQYF	TGTGCCAGCTCACCACGTACAGGAACTAGCGGGGCCTACGAGCAGTACTTC
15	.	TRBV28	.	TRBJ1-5	CASSLWNSAIQPQHF	TGTGCCAGCAGTTTATGGAATTCTGCGATCCAGCCCCAGCATTTT
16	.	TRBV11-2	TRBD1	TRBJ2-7	CASSQTQVRGLVEQYF	TGTGCCAGCAGCCAGACCCAGGTCAGGGGGTTGGTCGAGCAGTACTTC
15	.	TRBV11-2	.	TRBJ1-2	CASSLDGRDNYGYTF	TGTGCCAGCAGCTTAGATGGCAGGGATAACTATGGCTACACCTTC
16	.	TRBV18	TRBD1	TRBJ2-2	CASSPQGQANTGELFF	TGTGCCAGCTCACCACAGGGACAGGCGAACACCGGGGAGCTGTTTTTT
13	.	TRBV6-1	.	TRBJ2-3	CASERQSTDTQYF	TGTGCCAGCGAGCGGCAGAGCACAGATACGCAGTATTTT
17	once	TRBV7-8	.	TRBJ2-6	CASSRTQGSSGANVLTF	TGTGCCAGCAGCAGAACACAGGGATCCTCTGGGGCCAACGTCCTGACTTTC
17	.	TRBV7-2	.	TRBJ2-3	CASSLFLGGLSTDTQYF	TGTGCCAGCAGCTTGTTTTTAGGGGGTCTTAGCACAGATACGCAGTATTTT
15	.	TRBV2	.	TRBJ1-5	CASSKRGSWDPPQHF	TGTGCCAGCAGTAAACGGGGCTCTTGGGATCCCCCCCAGCATTTT
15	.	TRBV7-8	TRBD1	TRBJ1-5	CASSPWTGVPQPQHF	TGTGCCAGCAGCCCCTGGACAGGGGTTCCTCAGCCCCAGCATTTT
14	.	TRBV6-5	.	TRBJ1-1	CASSYDGQNTEAFF	TGTGCCAGCAGTTACGACGGTCAGAACACTGAAGCTTTCTTT
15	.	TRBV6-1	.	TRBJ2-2	CASTLRIAETGELFF	TGTGCCAGCACTCTAAGAATTGCGGAGACCGGGGAGCTGTTTTTT